The clone carrying this T cell receptor beta chain was seen more than once but under ten times. Its antigen is as yet unknown. TCR beta cDNA was made from 500 ng total RNA with a constant-region primer. Modified slightly, ARM-PCR produced TCR beta libraries over three nested multiplex PCR rounds. Each of the first two PCR rounds ran nine to ten cycles with TRBV1-TRBV30 forward and C-beta reverse primers. TCRdb used MiXCR to reprocess the multiplex PCR reads, holding one entry per CDR3 protein. The table records fewer than 75,000 distinct CDR3 sequences, 60% to 85% of them present only once. From unsorted bulk tissue weighing about 18-30 mg, DNA and RNA were co-extracted. Tumor samples each held over 75% viable tumor cells. This record belongs to a study of tumor-infiltrating lymphocytes in primary liver carcinoma. About the study: Samples gave roughly 3.65 to 8 million productive TCRbeta reads, similar across tissue types.

The CDR3 sequence is 15 residues long. V lost 3 bases, J lost 6 bases, and 16 bases lay in between. CDR1 is SGHNT, CDR2 YYREEE, per germline (reference sequence). Study-wide points: A fraction of only about 7-24% of top clones appeared in all five tumor regions.

The TCR was taken from a middle-aged man with primary liver carcinoma and hepatitis B virus infection. The V and J genes are TRBV5-4 and TRBJ2-1; a weak D match, TRBD1 (6 bases). Sequences were obtained from liver tumor tissue from sampling region 2. Subset defined: tumor region T2, inferior pole. CDR3 region: CASSSEGDGLNEQFF. CDR3 coding DNA: TGTGCCAGCAGCTCCGAGGGGGACGGGCTCAATGAGCAGTTCTTC.